This TCR beta chain was identified in a study of CD8+ T cells in alopecia areata. Looking at the study overall: Tofacitinib exposure lasted 6 to 18 months, followed by 6 months off drug.

The germline gives CDR1 SQVTM, CDR2 ANQGSEA. The CDR3 runs to 13 residues. Trimming removed 5 bases from V and 2 bases from J, with 12 bases in between. As the sequencing template, cDNA was produced by extracting RNA and reverse transcribing it. Sequencing used immunoSEQ multiplex PCR; TCRdb keeps in-frame clones, though not all of them. The data contain roughly 150,000 clones, approximately 53% of them singletons. The sample consisted of CD8+ T cells sorted from blood, taken at week 0. The rearrangement links TRBV29-1 to TRBJ1-2; the D is unclear. This clonotype was obtained from a human donor with alopecia areata. CDR3 DNA: TGCAGCGTTTTGGGTGGCAGGAACTATGGCTACACCTTC. It is translated as CSVLGGRNYGYTF.